A selection of T cell receptor beta chains follows, all from one sample in a study of Graves' ophthalmopathy and Graves' hyperthyroidism. TCRdb processed the multiplex PCR reads anew with MiXCR; each CDR3 protein has one entry. This table has about 390,000 distinct CDR3 sequences, roughly a sixth appearing once. Sequencing was done on a sample of peripheral blood. Receptors were obtained from an adult woman with stable Graves' hyperthyroidism. Both conserved end residues are part of each CDR3. Fields, in order: clone size, J gene, D gene, V gene, CDR3 protein, CDR3 DNA. D genes are given only for firm matches. A clone size is listed for some rows: how often the clone was seen (once, few, many), or a class if it is expanded.

>-|TRBJ1-5|-|TRBV12-3/TRBV12-4
CASSFQGIDEPQHF
TGTGCCAGCAGTTTTCAGGGAATCGATGAGCCCCAGCATTTT
>few|TRBJ1-6|-|TRBV20-1
CSARDGQSSYNSPLHF
TGCAGTGCTAGAGATGGGCAGAGCTCCTATAATTCACCCCTCCACTTT
>many|TRBJ2-6|-|TRBV19
CASSLPGGANVLTF
TGTGCCAGTAGTCTTCCGGGAGGGGCCAACGTCCTGACTTTC
>many|TRBJ1-1|TRBD1|TRBV3-1
CASSQDLRGLSFF
TGTGCCAGCAGCCAAGATCTCAGGGGGTTGTCTTTCTTT
>many|TRBJ1-5|-|TRBV19
CASSPDLARNQPQHF
TGTGCCAGTAGTCCTGACTTGGCGCGCAATCAGCCCCAGCATTTT
>-|TRBJ2-2|TRBD2|TRBV4-3
CASSQEGRVAGAGELFF
TGCGCCAGCAGCCAAGAGGGGCGGGTAGCGGGAGCCGGGGAGCTGTTTTTT
>once|TRBJ1-2|-|TRBV6-1
CASSEADSYGYTF
TGTGCCAGCAGTGAAGCAGATTCCTATGGCTACACCTTC
>many|TRBJ2-2|-|TRBV12-5
CASGLGPTMNTGELFF
TGTGCTAGTGGTTTGGGTCCGACGATGAACACCGGGGAGCTGTTTTTT
>many|TRBJ2-7|TRBD2|TRBV28
CASSFSGTSEDYEQYF
TGTGCCAGCAGTTTCTCCGGGACTAGCGAGGACTACGAGCAGTACTTC
>many|TRBJ2-5|-|TRBV6-1
CASSDWAETQYF
TGTGCCAGCAGTGACTGGGCCGAGACCCAGTACTTC
>many|TRBJ2-7|TRBD1|TRBV20-1
CSATTTDRHSYEQYF
TGCAGCGCCACCACAACGGACAGGCACTCCTACGAGCAGTACTTC
>many|TRBJ1-2|-|TRBV19
CASSPIGALGYTF
TGTGCCAGTAGTCCGATCGGTGCCTTGGGCTACACCTTC
>once|TRBJ2-7|-|TRBV27
CASSYSQRASYEQYF
TGTGCCAGCAGTTACTCCCAGCGGGCATCCTACGAGCAGTACTTC
>few|TRBJ2-5|-|TRBV30
CARGLGETQYF
TGTGCCCGCGGACTTGGGGAGACCCAGTACTTC
>few|TRBJ2-2|TRBD2|TRBV30
CAWNPLGLAGINTGELFF
TGTGCCTGGAATCCTCTCGGACTAGCGGGAATAAACACCGGGGAGCTGTTTTTT
>many|TRBJ2-7|-|TRBV5-1
CASSLDRAEEEQYF
TGCGCCAGCAGCTTGGACAGGGCAGAAGAGGAGCAGTACTTC
>many|TRBJ1-1|-|TRBV11-2
CASTKYVGGNTEAFF
TGTGCCAGCACCAAATACGTTGGGGGGAACACTGAAGCTTTCTTT
>many|TRBJ1-1|-|TRBV12-3/TRBV12-4
CASSSEGLAGSAFF
TGTGCCAGCAGCTCGGAGGGACTTGCAGGGTCGGCTTTCTTT
>many|TRBJ1-5|-|TRBV12-3/TRBV12-4
CASMGEAINQPQHF
TGTGCCAGCATGGGGGAGGCAATCAATCAGCCCCAGCATTTT
>many|TRBJ2-7|TRBD1|TRBV29-1
CSARGPDRLLGEQYF
TGCAGCGCCAGGGGGCCAGACAGACTCCTTGGCGAGCAGTACTTC
>-|TRBJ1-2|-|TRBV12-3/TRBV12-4
CASSSSDLGPYGYTF
TGTGCCAGCAGCTCCTCGGACCTTGGGCCCTATGGCTACACCTTC
>-|TRBJ1-6|-|TRBV5-6
CASSTTGQRSPLHF
TGTGCCAGCAGCACAACAGGGCAACGTTCACCCCTCCACTTT
>many|TRBJ2-7|TRBD1|TRBV6-5
CASSRSYRGYEQYF
TGTGCCAGCAGTCGTTCGTACAGGGGTTACGAGCAGTACTTC
>-|TRBJ1-2|-|TRBV10-3
CAISEEHSPNYGYTF
TGTGCCATCAGTGAAGAACACTCACCTAACTATGGCTACACCTTC
>many|TRBJ2-7|-|TRBV6-4
CASSGSGEHYEQYF
TGTGCCAGCAGTGGATCTGGGGAACACTACGAGCAGTACTTC
>-|TRBJ2-5|TRBD1|TRBV2
CATDGIRTGARETQYF
TGTGCCACCGACGGCATTCGGACAGGAGCCCGTGAGACCCAGTACTTC
>many|TRBJ2-5|-|TRBV7-9
CASSLVQANQETQYF
TGTGCCAGCAGCTTAGTACAGGCAAACCAAGAGACCCAGTACTTC
>-|TRBJ2-7|-|TRBV2
CASSEFVRDEQYF
TGTGCCAGCAGTGAATTCGTCAGGGACGAGCAGTACTTC
>many|TRBJ2-5|TRBD2|TRBV7-9
CASSRSSGTETQYF
TGTGCCAGCAGCCGAAGTAGCGGGACGGAGACCCAGTACTTC